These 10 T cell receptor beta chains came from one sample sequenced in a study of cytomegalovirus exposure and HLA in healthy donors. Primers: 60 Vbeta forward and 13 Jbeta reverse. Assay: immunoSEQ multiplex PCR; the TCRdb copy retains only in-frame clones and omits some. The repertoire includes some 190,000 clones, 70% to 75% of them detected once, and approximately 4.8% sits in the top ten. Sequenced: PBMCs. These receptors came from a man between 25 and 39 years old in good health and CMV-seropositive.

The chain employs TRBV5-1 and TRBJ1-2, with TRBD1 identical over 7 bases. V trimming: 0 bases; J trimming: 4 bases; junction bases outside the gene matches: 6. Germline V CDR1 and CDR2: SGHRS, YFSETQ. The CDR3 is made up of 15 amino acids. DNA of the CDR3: TGCGCCAGCAGCTTGGGGGGGACAGTCAGCTATGGCTACACCTTC. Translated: CASSLGGTVSYGYTF.

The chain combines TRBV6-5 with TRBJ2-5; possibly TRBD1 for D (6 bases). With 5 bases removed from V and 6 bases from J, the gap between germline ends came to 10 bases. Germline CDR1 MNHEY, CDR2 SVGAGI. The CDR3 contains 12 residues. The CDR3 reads CASSGDKKTQYF. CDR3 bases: TGTGCCAGCAGTGGGGACAAAAAGACCCAGTACTTC.

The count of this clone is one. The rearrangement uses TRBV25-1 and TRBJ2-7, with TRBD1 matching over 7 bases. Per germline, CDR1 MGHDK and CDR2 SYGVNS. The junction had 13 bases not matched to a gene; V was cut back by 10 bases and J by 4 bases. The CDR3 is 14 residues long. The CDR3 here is CATGKGTDPYEQYF. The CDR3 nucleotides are TGTGCCACCGGAAAAGGGACAGATCCTTACGAGCAGTACTTC.

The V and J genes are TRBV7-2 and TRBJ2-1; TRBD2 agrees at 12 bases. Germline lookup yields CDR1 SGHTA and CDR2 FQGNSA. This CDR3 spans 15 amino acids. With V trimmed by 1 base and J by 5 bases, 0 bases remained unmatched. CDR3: CASSLGLAGDNEQFF. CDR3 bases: TGTGCCAGCAGCTTAGGACTAGCGGGGGACAATGAGCAGTTCTTC.

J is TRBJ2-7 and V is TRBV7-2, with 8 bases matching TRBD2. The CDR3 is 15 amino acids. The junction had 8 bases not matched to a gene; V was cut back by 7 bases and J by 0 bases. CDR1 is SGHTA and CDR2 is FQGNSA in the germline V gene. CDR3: CASTAPGTSSYEQYF. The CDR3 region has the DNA TGTGCCAGCACAGCCCCCGGGACTAGCTCCTACGAGCAGTACTTC.

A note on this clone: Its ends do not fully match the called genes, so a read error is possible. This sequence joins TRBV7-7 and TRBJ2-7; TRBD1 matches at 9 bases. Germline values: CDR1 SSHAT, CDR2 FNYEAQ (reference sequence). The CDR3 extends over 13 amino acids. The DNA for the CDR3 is TGTGCTAGCAGCAGGGACAGGGATGGCGAGCAGTACTTC. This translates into CASSRDRDGEQYF.

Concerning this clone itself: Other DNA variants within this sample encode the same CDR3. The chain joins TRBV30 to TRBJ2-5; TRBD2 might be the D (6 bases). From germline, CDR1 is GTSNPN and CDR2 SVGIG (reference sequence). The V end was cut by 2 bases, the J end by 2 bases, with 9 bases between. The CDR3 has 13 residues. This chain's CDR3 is CAWSRGKQETQYF. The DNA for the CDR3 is TGTGCCTGGAGTCGCGGGAAACAAGAGACCCAGTACTTC.

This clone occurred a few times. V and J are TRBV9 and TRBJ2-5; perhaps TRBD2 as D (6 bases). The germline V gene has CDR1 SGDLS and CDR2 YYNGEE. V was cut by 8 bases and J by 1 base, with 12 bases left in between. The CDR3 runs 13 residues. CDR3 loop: CASRGASQETQYF. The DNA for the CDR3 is TGTGCCAGTCGCGGGGCTAGCCAAGAGACCCAGTACTTC. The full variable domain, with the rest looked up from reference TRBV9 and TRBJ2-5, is DSGVTQTPKHLITATGQRVTLRCSPRSGDLSVYWYQQSLDQGLQFLIQYYNGEERAKGNILERFSAQQFPDLHSELNLSSLELGDSALYFCASRGASQETQYFGPGTRLLVL.

The CDR3 loop reads CASSEPTTGRGETQYF. The CDR3 bases are TGTGCCAGCAGTGAACCTACGACAGGGCGAGGGGAGACCCAGTACTTC. The chain carries TRBV6-1 and TRBJ2-5; 7 bases line up with TRBD1. The CDR3 length is 16 residues. In germline, CDR1 is MNHNS, CDR2 SASEGT. Germline trimming cut 2 bases from V and 5 bases from J; bases unmatched to any gene: 11.

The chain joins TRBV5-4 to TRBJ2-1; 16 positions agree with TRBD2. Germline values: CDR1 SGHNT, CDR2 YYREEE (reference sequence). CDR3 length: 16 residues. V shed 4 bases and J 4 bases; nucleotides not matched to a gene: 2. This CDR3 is CASSGTSGRGYNEQFF. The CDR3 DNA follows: TGTGCCAGCAGCGGGACTAGCGGGAGGGGGTACAATGAGCAGTTCTTC.